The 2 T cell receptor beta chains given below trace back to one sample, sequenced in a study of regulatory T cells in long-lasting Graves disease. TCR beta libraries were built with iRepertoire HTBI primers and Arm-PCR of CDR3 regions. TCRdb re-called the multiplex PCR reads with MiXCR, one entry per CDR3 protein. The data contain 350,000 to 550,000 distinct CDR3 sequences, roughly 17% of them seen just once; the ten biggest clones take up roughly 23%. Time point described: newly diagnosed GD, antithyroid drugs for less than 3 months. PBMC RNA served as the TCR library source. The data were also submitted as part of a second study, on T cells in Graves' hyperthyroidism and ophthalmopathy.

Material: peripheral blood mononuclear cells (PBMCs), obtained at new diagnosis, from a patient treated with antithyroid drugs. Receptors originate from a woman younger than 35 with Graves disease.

CDR3 coding DNA: TGTGCCAGCAGTACTCACTATAACGAGCAGTACTTC. Translated, it gives CASSTHYNEQYF. V and J are TRBV12-3 or TRBV12-4 and TRBJ2-7; D remains unclear. V was cut by 5 bases and J by 5 bases, with 10 bases left in between. The CDR3 has 12 amino acids.

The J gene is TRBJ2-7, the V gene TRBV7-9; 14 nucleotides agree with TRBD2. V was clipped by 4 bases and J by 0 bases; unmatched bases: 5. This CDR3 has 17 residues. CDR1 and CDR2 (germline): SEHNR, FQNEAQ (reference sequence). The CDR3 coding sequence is TGTGCCAGCAGCTATGGACTAGCGGGAGGTAACTCCTACGAGCAGTACTTC. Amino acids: CASSYGLAGGNSYEQYF.